This T cell receptor beta chain was documented in a study of neurological immune-mediated disorders. Study-wide points: Association with the multiple sclerosis repertoire cluster was not found for any clinical or MRI feature. The study found no CDR3 amino acid sequences shared by expanded clones across subjects, suggesting private repertoires in all groups. Expansion of TCR clones was greatest in HTLV-1-associated myelopathy and smallest in multiple sclerosis, where it fell below that of healthy controls.

This clonotype appeared many times. Its antigen is not known. TCRdb re-called the 5' RACE reads through MiXCR, storing one row per CDR3 protein. The sample comprises 50,000 to 65,000 distinct CDR3 sequences, around 3.6% of which are singletons, and approximately 1.6% rests with the top ten. Trimming shortened V by 5 bases and J by 12 bases, and 14 bases separated the two germline ends. Germline CDR1 reads DFQATT; CDR2 reads SNEGSKA (reference sequence). The CDR3 is made up of 11 amino acids. The origin of this receptor is a man aged 25 to 45 with multiple sclerosis. Sequences were obtained from PBMCs. The V call is TRBV20-1, the J call TRBJ2-1; the D is unclear. CDR3 sequence: CSAPRPVTQFF. The CDR3 DNA is TGCAGTGCTCCGCGCCCGGTGACGCAGTTCTTC.